The 28 T cell receptor beta chains given below trace back to one sample, sequenced in a study of blood T cell repertoires in COVID-19. The repertoire was sequenced with immunoSEQ multiplex PCR; TCRdb's copy has only in-frame clones and lacks some. The sample includes 150,000 to 200,000 clones, around 87% seen only once; the top ten take roughly 2.6%. Specimen: peripheral blood. The receptor source for this set is a man aged 35 to 55 with active or convalescent COVID-19.

The V and J genes are TRBV7-2 and TRBJ1-2; possibly TRBD1 for D (5 bases). The V and J ends lost 0 bases and 2 bases respectively, with 7 bases between them. The CDR3 loop spans 14 amino acids. CDR1 and CDR2 (germline): SGHTA, FQGNSA. The CDR3 region has the DNA TGTGCCAGCAGCTTAGCGGGGGGAAACTATGGCTACACCTTC. Its protein product is CASSLAGGNYGYTF.

V is TRBV6-5 and J is TRBJ1-5, with D perhaps TRBD1 (6 bases). The germline V and J ends were trimmed by 8 bases and 2 bases, with 13 bases remaining between them. Germline CDR1 is MNHEY and CDR2 is SVGAGI. CDR3 size: 14 residues. The CDR3 nucleotides are TGTGCCAGCGTACAAGAGGGGGGCAATCAGCCCCAGCATTTT. This codes for CASVQEGGNQPQHF.

This chain uses TRBV7-9 with TRBJ1-2; 9 nucleotides line up with TRBD1. The junction had 8 bases not matched to a gene; V was cut back by 5 bases and J by 4 bases. The CDR3 sequence is 15 residues long. Germline loops: CDR1 SEHNR, CDR2 FQNEAQ (reference sequence). The CDR3 sequence: CASSPVGQGAYGYTF. The DNA for the CDR3 is TGTGCCAGCAGCCCGGTGGGACAGGGAGCCTATGGCTACACCTTC. The full variable domain, in which reference TRBV7-9 and TRBJ1-2 provide the parts outside the CDR3, is DTGVSQNPRHKITKRGQNVTFRCDPISEHNRLYWYRQTLGQGPEFLTYFQNEAQLEKSRLLSDRFSAERPKGSFSTLEIQRTEQGDSAMYLCASSPVGQGAYGYTFGSGTRLTVV.

The chain joins TRBV6-6 to TRBJ1-5; 7 bases align to TRBD1. V shed 6 bases, J shed 5 bases, and the junction held 13 bases outside the gene matches. The CDR3 is 16 residues long. CDR1 and CDR2 from the germline V gene are MNHNY and SVGAGI (reference sequence). DNA for the CDR3: TGTGCCAGCAGCCGATTCGACAGGGTTGGAGATCAGCCCCAGCATTTT. Protein product: CASSRFDRVGDQPQHF.

CDR3 loop: CATGGGRYGYTF. The CDR3 DNA is TGTGCCACTGGGGGGGGCAGGTATGGCTACACCTTC. The rearrangement links TRBV6-5 to TRBJ1-2, with D possibly TRBD1 on 6 matching bases. V was pared by 10 bases and J by 5 bases, with 14 bases between. This CDR3 spans 12 amino acids. The germline V gene has CDR1 MNHEY and CDR2 SVGAGI.

V usage is TRBV19 and J usage is TRBJ1-1; maybe TRBD1 (6 bases). CDR3 length equals 14 residues. The ends were cut back, 3 bases at V and 1 base at J, with 9 bases in the middle. Germline values: CDR1 LNHDA, CDR2 SQIVND (reference sequence). The CDR3 region has the DNA TGTGCCAGTAGTATGGGGGCCCCGAACACTGAAGCTTTCTTT. The encoded protein is CASSMGAPNTEAFF.

The chain combines TRBV7-3 with TRBJ2-2, with 7 bases lining up with TRBD1. The CDR3 sequence is 15 residues long. Germline assignment: CDR1 SGHTA and CDR2 FQGTGA. V lost 3 bases to trimming and J lost 4 bases; unmatched junction nucleotides: 5. CDR3 sequence: CASSLVTGFTGELFF. The CDR3 region has the DNA TGTGCCAGCAGCTTGGTGACAGGGTTCACCGGGGAGCTGTTTTTT.

The chain uses TRBV9 and TRBJ2-5, with D unresolved. V was cut by 2 bases and J by 5 bases, with 13 bases left in between. Per germline, CDR1 SGDLS and CDR2 YYNGEE. The CDR3 has 14 residues. The CDR3 region is CASSVGRLAETQYF. For the CDR3, the DNA is TGTGCCAGCAGCGTTGGGCGTTTGGCGGAGACCCAGTACTTC.

This chain joins TRBV11-1 and TRBJ1-1; D unclear. Germline V gives CDR1 SGHAT, CDR2 FQDESV (reference sequence). The CDR3 extends over 16 amino acids. Trimming shortened V by 3 bases and J by 1 base, and 15 bases separated the two germline ends. CDR3 amino acids: CASSFTELTANTEAFF. CDR3 nucleotides: TGTGCCAGCAGCTTCACAGAATTAACAGCGAACACTGAAGCTTTCTTT.

This clone was seen once. CDR3 loop: CASRSPGQGDGYTF. Written as DNA, the CDR3 is TGTGCCAGCAGGTCCCCGGGACAGGGGGACGGCTACACCTTC. The chain links TRBV2 to TRBJ1-2; 11 bases are a match to TRBD1. The CDR3 consists of 14 residues. Germline-derived CDR1 and CDR2 are SNHLY and FYNNEI. Trimming removed 6 bases from V and 8 bases from J; junction bases left unmatched: 8.

CDR3 nucleotides: TGTGCCAGCAGTCAAGACCGAGGTACGCAGTATTTT. This sequence encodes CASSQDRGTQYF. The J gene is TRBJ2-3, the V gene TRBV6-6; no clear D gene. CDR3 size: 12 residues. Per germline, CDR1 MNHNY and CDR2 SVGAGI (reference sequence). The V end was cut by 5 bases, the J end by 8 bases, with 11 bases between.

V and J are TRBV6-5 and TRBJ1-5; TRBD1 might be the D (5 bases). The V gene's germline CDR1 is MNHEY and CDR2 SVGAGI. Trimming stripped 6 bases from V and 2 bases from J, with 14 bases between. The CDR3 has 15 residues. CDR3 protein: CASSRGGGGNQPQHF. CDR3 nucleotide sequence: TGTGCCAGCAGCCGGGGGGGAGGTGGCAATCAGCCCCAGCATTTT.

Concerning this clone: One end of the junction varies from germline; a read error may be responsible. V is TRBV27 and J is TRBJ1-6; TRBD1 matches at 11 bases. The germline CDR1 and CDR2 sequences are MNHEY and SMNVEV (reference sequence). The CDR3 loop spans 16 amino acids. The chain's CDR3 is CASSLNGQGANSPLHF. CDR3 nucleotides: TGTGCCAGCAGTTTAAATGGACAGGGGGCTAATTCACCCCTCCATTTT.

The rearrangement links TRBV6-5 to TRBJ2-7, with D perhaps matching TRBD2 (6 bases). Germline CDR1 and CDR2: MNHEY and SVGAGI. Trimming removed 7 bases from V and 2 bases from J, with 12 bases in between. The CDR3 totals 13 residues. This CDR3 is CASIGGHPYEQYF. CDR3 sequence (DNA): TGTGCCAGCATAGGAGGGCACCCCTACGAGCAGTACTTC.

The gene calls are TRBV14 and TRBJ1-1; D possibly corresponds to TRBD1 (5 bases). Trimming cost V 2 bases and J 0 bases, with 10 bases left between them. In germline, CDR1 is SGHDN, CDR2 FVKESK. The CDR3 totals 15 residues. The CDR3: CASSQPTVMNTEAFF. The DNA of the CDR3 is TGTGCCAGCAGCCAACCGACAGTTATGAACACTGAAGCTTTCTTT.

The V gene is TRBV11-2, the J gene TRBJ1-6; 7 bases are a match to TRBD1. The CDR3 runs to 15 residues. Germline lookup yields CDR1 SGHAT and CDR2 FQNNGV. V lost 0 bases to trimming and J lost 7 bases; unmatched junction nucleotides: 3. CDR3 nucleotides: TGTGCCAGCAGCTTAGAGACAGGGAAGAATTCACCCCTCCACTTT. Translation: CASSLETGKNSPLHF. Full variable domain (remainder filled in from reference TRBV11-2 and TRBJ1-6): EAGVAQSPRYKIIEKRQSVAFWCNPISGHATLYWYQQILGQGPKLLIQFQNNGVVDDSQLPKDRFSAERLKGVDSTLKIQPAKLEDSAVYLCASSLETGKNSPLHFGNGTRLTVT.

This chain connects TRBV6-2 or TRBV6-3 to TRBJ2-7; TRBD1 agrees at 7 bases. Trimming at V came to 2 bases and at J to 3 bases, leaving 1 base not matched to a gene. The CDR3 runs to 13 residues. The germline gives CDR1 MNHEY, CDR2 SVGEGT. CDR3 loop: CASSYRGLYEQYF. The CDR3 DNA reads as TGTGCCAGCAGTTACAGGGGGCTCTACGAGCAGTACTTC.

The CDR3 DNA follows: TGTGCCAGCAGCTTTAGCGGGGGTGGAAGGGAGCAGTTCTTC. Translating gives CASSFSGGGREQFF. The V call is TRBV5-4, the J call TRBJ2-1; 9 bases fit TRBD2. Unmatched junction bases numbered 7, after V lost 2 bases and J lost 10 bases. There are 14 residues in the CDR3. Germline V gives CDR1 SGHNT, CDR2 YYREEE (reference sequence).

Here the CDR3 reads CASSQSSQGNYDQPQHF. For the CDR3, the DNA is TGCGCCAGCAGTCAATCCTCCCAGGGGAATTACGATCAGCCCCAGCATTTT. This sequence joins TRBV23-1 and TRBJ1-5, with D perhaps matching TRBD1 (6 bases). TRBV23-1 is identified as an open reading frame with a role that is uncertain. The V gene lost 0 bases and the J gene lost 5 bases, with 17 bases spanning the gap. This CDR3 is 17 amino acids long.

V is TRBV7-2 and J is TRBJ1-4, with unresolved D. The V gene's germline CDR1 is SGHTA and CDR2 FQGNSA. The germline V and J ends were trimmed by 0 bases and 0 bases, with 11 bases remaining between them. This CDR3 is built from 17 residues. The CDR3 here is CASSLARTFATNEKLFF. In DNA form, the CDR3 reads TGTGCCAGCAGCTTAGCCCGGACTTTTGCAACTAATGAAAAACTGTTTTTT.

This rearrangement joins TRBV30 to TRBJ1-5; 9 bases align to TRBD1. This CDR3 comprises 14 residues. Germline trimming cut 5 bases from V and 5 bases from J; bases unmatched to any gene: 7. The germline gives CDR1 GTSNPN, CDR2 SVGIG (reference sequence). DNA of the CDR3: TGTGCCTGGGGGGGGACAGGGACATATCAGCCCCAGCATTTT. As protein: CAWGGTGTYQPQHF.

V usage is TRBV5-3 and J usage is TRBJ1-1; D is unresolved. TRBV5-3 is designated an ORF whose function remains uncertain. Trimming shortened V by 1 base and J by 4 bases, and 20 bases separated the two germline ends. This CDR3 spans 17 amino acids. The DNA for the CDR3 is TGTGCCAGAAGCTTGATATGGCCTATATGGGCGAGCACTGAAGCTTTCTTT. Translated: CARSLIWPIWASTEAFF.

The V call is TRBV6-6, the J call TRBJ2-3, with 7 nucleotides matching TRBD2. This CDR3 contains 14 residues. From germline, CDR1 is MNHNY and CDR2 SVGAGI (reference sequence). The J segment lost 6 bases and the V segment lost 9 bases, leaving 12 bases of the junction unmatched. The CDR3 spells CASSGGGRTDTQYF. The CDR3 DNA follows: TGTGCCAGTTCGGGGGGAGGACGGACGGATACGCAGTATTTT.

This chain links TRBV4-2 with TRBJ2-1; 13 nucleotides agree with TRBD2. The ends lost 3 bases at V and 2 bases at J; junction bases unmatched: 7. Per the germline V gene, CDR1 is LGHNA and CDR2 is YNFKEQ. This CDR3 is built from 18 residues. The DNA of the CDR3 is TGTGCCAGCAGCCAGGTTACTAGCGGGGGGGCCCCCTACAATGAGCAGTTCTTC. Protein: CASSQVTSGGAPYNEQFF.

CDR3 residues: CASSPDRWGISTDTQYF. The CDR3 DNA follows: TGTGCCAGCAGTCCCGACAGATGGGGCATTAGCACAGATACGCAGTATTTT. The chain has TRBV28 and TRBJ2-3; weak D call: TRBD1 (5 bases). The CDR3 runs to 17 residues. Trimming removed 5 bases at V and 0 bases at J, with 18 bases between. The germline V gene has CDR1 MDHEN and CDR2 SYDVKM.

The CDR3 loop is CAISEPSWGANTGELFF. The CDR3 DNA reads as TGTGCCATCAGTGAGCCATCGTGGGGGGCGAACACCGGGGAGCTGTTTTTT. This chain joins TRBV10-3 and TRBJ2-2, with D perhaps matching TRBD2 (6 bases). There are 17 residues in the CDR3. V lost 2 bases, J lost 0 bases, and 13 bases lay in between. Germline CDR1 is ENHRY and CDR2 is SYGVKD.

This rearrangement joins TRBV4-3 to TRBJ2-1; D may be TRBD1 (5 bases). The CDR3 has 15 amino acids. CDR1 LGHNA and CDR2 YSLEER come from the germline V gene. The V end lost 0 bases, the J end lost 4 bases, and 10 bases lay between the germline ends. CDR3 nucleotides: TGCGCCAGCAGCCAAGAAGGCGACAGATACAATGAGCAGTTCTTC. Protein product: CASSQEGDRYNEQFF.

This clone was counted between two and nine times. The V call is TRBV4-1, the J call TRBJ1-4; D may be TRBD1 (5 bases). Between the trimmed V and J ends, which lost 3 bases and 8 bases, there was a span of 22 bases. Germline V lookup: CDR1 MGHRA, CDR2 YSYEKL. The CDR3 is 17 residues long. DNA of the CDR3: TGCGCCAGCAGCCATCCTCAACGGGGGTCCCTTGGGGAAAAACTGTTTTTT. Its protein product is CASSHPQRGSLGEKLFF.